Presented here are 14 T cell receptor beta chains from one specimen sequenced in a study of blood T cell repertoires in COVID-19. Using immunoSEQ multiplex PCR, the repertoire was profiled, and TCRdb retains in-frame clones only, with some absent. The sample lists 200,000 to 250,000 clones; about nine tenths were seen once. Sequencing was carried out using peripheral blood. All receptors come from a man aged 50 to 59 with COVID-19, enrolled during active disease.

This clone appeared a single time. The chain couples TRBV6-1 to TRBJ2-7, with 9 bases identical to TRBD2. V shed 0 bases and J 3 bases; nucleotides not matched to a gene: 6. This CDR3 region has 16 residues. CDR1 is MNHNS and CDR2 is SASEGT in the germline V gene. The CDR3 spells CASSEAMTSGHYEQYF. DNA of the CDR3: TGTGCCAGCAGTGAAGCCATGACTAGCGGACACTACGAGCAGTACTTC.

The rearrangement uses TRBV2 and TRBJ2-1; TRBD2 matches at 12 bases. Trimming cost V 6 bases and J 7 bases; bases outside gene matches: 7. CDR3 length: 15 residues. Germline V gives CDR1 SNHLY, CDR2 FYNNEI. The CDR3 region is CASSPRTSGTNEQFF. DNA of the CDR3: TGTGCCAGCAGCCCCCGGACTAGCGGGACTAATGAGCAGTTCTTC. Combining the CDR3 with reference TRBV2 and TRBJ2-1 gives the whole variable domain EPEVTQTPSHQVTQMGQEVILRCVPISNHLYFYWYRQILGQKVEFLVSFYNNEISEKSEIFDDQFSVERPDGSNFTLKIRSTKLEDSAMYFCASSPRTSGTNEQFFGPGTRLTVL.

This sequence joins TRBV5-1 and TRBJ1-1; D gene uncertain. The CDR3 is 16 amino acids. Germline CDR1 SGHRS, CDR2 YFSETQ. V was clipped by 0 bases and J by 3 bases, with 15 bases between them. The CDR3 protein is CASSLDSLLGYTEAFF. In DNA form, the CDR3 reads TGCGCCAGCAGCTTGGACAGCCTTCTTGGCTACACTGAAGCTTTCTTT.

The CDR3 bases are TGTGCCAGCGGAGGGCAGAACTATGGCTACACCTTC. Residues: CASGGQNYGYTF. This chain links TRBV2 with TRBJ1-2; D is undetermined. Germline lookup yields CDR1 SNHLY and CDR2 FYNNEI. The CDR3 sequence is 12 residues long. V was cut by 8 bases and J by 2 bases, with 9 bases left in between.

CDR3: CASSWTGTGELFF. DNA of the CDR3: TGTGCCAGCAGCTGGACAGGGACCGGGGAGCTGTTTTTT. V gene TRBV5-6 combines with J gene TRBJ2-2, with 8 bases that match TRBD1. Germline CDR1 reads SGHDT; CDR2 reads YYEEEE. Trimming took 3 bases from V and 5 from J; bases not matched to a gene: 0. The CDR3 contains 13 residues.

V is TRBV9 and J is TRBJ2-1; 12 bases line up with TRBD1. The CDR3 has 13 residues. V lost 3 bases to trimming and J lost 15 bases; unmatched junction nucleotides: 7. The germline V gene has CDR1 SGDLS and CDR2 YYNGEE. In DNA, the CDR3 is TGTGCCAGCAGCGCCACCGGGACAGGGGGCTTGTTCTTC. Its translation: CASSATGTGGLFF.

This clone was observed a single time. Other nucleotide sequences in the sample specify the same CDR3. The V gene is TRBV28, the J gene TRBJ1-5; maybe TRBD1 (5 bases). The CDR3 extends over 14 amino acids. In germline, CDR1 is MDHEN, CDR2 SYDVKM. V dropped 4 bases and J dropped 5 bases, with 12 bases sitting between them. This CDR3 reads CASSSQQGDQPQHF. In nucleotides, the CDR3 is TGTGCCAGCAGTTCGCAGCAAGGGGATCAGCCCCAGCATTTT.

The rearrangement links TRBV6-2 or TRBV6-3 to TRBJ2-5; D might be TRBD1 (5 bases). The length of the CDR3 is 14 residues. Looked up from germline, CDR1 is MNHEY and CDR2 is SVGEGT. V lost 2 bases and J 1 base, leaving 8 bases between the germline ends. Written as DNA, the CDR3 is TGTGCCAGCAGTTACCGACAGCTCCAAGAGACCCAGTACTTC. Encoded protein: CASSYRQLQETQYF.

The chain recombines TRBV7-9 with TRBJ1-1, with D unclear. Germline CDR1 reads SEHNR; CDR2 reads FQNEAQ (reference sequence). Trimming stripped 5 bases from V and 1 base from J, with 2 bases between. The CDR3 extends over 11 amino acids. CDR3 DNA: TGTGCCAGCAGCCAGAACACTGAAGCTTTCTTT. This translates into CASSQNTEAFF. The whole variable domain, remainder taken from reference TRBV7-9 and TRBJ1-1, is DTGVSQNPRHKITKRGQNVTFRCDPISEHNRLYWYRQTLGQGPEFLTYFQNEAQLEKSRLLSDRFSAERPKGSFSTLEIQRTEQGDSAMYLCASSQNTEAFFGQGTRLTVV.

The rearrangement uses TRBV30 and TRBJ2-5; 7 bases map to TRBD1. V shed 5 bases and J 4 bases; nucleotides not matched to a gene: 7. Germline CDR1 and CDR2: GTSNPN and SVGIG (reference sequence). CDR3 length equals 13 residues. Here the CDR3 reads CAWGTAGGETQYF. CDR3 sequence (DNA): TGTGCCTGGGGGACCGCAGGGGGAGAGACCCAGTACTTC.

This clone was observed a handful of times. The chain couples TRBV7-9 to TRBJ1-1; D ambiguous. V was pared by 3 bases and J by 0 bases, with 5 bases between. The germline V gene encodes CDR1 SEHNR and CDR2 FQNEAQ (reference sequence). The CDR3 runs to 13 residues. The CDR3 sequence: CASSLPVNTEAFF. As DNA, the CDR3 is TGTGCCAGCAGCTTGCCGGTGAACACTGAAGCTTTCTTT. Full variable domain (remainder filled in from reference TRBV7-9 and TRBJ1-1): DTGVSQNPRHKITKRGQNVTFRCDPISEHNRLYWYRQTLGQGPEFLTYFQNEAQLEKSRLLSDRFSAERPKGSFSTLEIQRTEQGDSAMYLCASSLPVNTEAFFGQGTRLTVV.

The chain recombines TRBV7-2 with TRBJ1-5; D is unresolved. CDR1 SGHTA and CDR2 FQGNSA come from the germline V gene. The CDR3 is made up of 16 amino acids. V gave up 1 base and J gave up 11 bases, with 21 bases separating them. The CDR3 region has the DNA TGTGCCAGCAGCTTAGACGGCAGCTACAAAACCGGGACCCAGCATTTT. Translating gives CASSLDGSYKTGTQHF.

The chain is built from TRBV6-5 and TRBJ1-2; 7 nucleotides align to TRBD1. The germline CDR1 and CDR2 sequences are MNHEY and SVGAGI. The J segment lost 11 bases and the V segment lost 6 bases, leaving 9 bases of the junction unmatched. The CDR3 covers 12 residues. CDR3 amino acids: CASRTGQVGYTF. CDR3 in DNA: TGTGCCAGCAGGACCGGACAGGTCGGTTACACCTTC.

This chain links TRBV6-6 with TRBJ1-5; D possibly corresponds to TRBD1 (5 bases). The germline V gene has CDR1 MNHNY and CDR2 SVGAGI (reference sequence). CDR3 size: 14 residues. V gave up 11 bases and J gave up 4 bases, with 18 bases separating them. The CDR3 is CAGEPGGGNQPQHF. CDR3 in DNA: TGTGCCGGCGAGCCTGGGGGAGGGAATCAGCCCCAGCATTTT.